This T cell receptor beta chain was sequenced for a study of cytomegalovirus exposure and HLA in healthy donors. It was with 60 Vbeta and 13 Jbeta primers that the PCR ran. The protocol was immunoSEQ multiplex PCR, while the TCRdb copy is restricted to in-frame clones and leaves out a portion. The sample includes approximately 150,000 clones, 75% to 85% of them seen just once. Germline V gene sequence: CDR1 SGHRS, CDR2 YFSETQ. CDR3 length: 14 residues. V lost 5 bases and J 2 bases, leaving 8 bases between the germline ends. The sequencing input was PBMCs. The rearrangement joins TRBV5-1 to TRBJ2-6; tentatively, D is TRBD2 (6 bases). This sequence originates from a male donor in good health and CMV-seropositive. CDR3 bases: TGCGCCAGCAGGAGACTAGCTGGGGCCAACGTCCTGACTTTC. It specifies CASRRLAGANVLTF.